This T cell receptor (beta chain) was retrieved from a study of cytomegalovirus exposure and HLA in healthy donors. Findings of the study overall: HLA alleles showed associations with about 17,000 TCR beta sequences in a later analysis, at a 0.05 false discovery rate. As a later analysis showed, a missense DCLRE1C variant was linked to trimming of TCR beta V- and J-genes.

Trimming shortened V by 1 base and J by 8 bases, and 15 bases separated the two germline ends. Germline CDR1 is MNHEY and CDR2 is SMNVEV (reference sequence). The CDR3 is 15 residues long. Researchers ran the PCR with 60 Vbeta and 13 Jbeta primers. The table came from immunoSEQ multiplex PCR; TCRdb's copy has only in-frame clones and leaves some out. The sample has 130,000 or so clones; about 76% are singletons. Notes on this clone: Its antigen is unidentified.

This clonotype was obtained from a middle-aged woman in good health and CMV-seronegative. The chain combines TRBV27 with TRBJ2-1; D perhaps matches TRBD2 (6 bases). Material for sequencing was PBMCs. The CDR3: CASSLYWGELYEQFF. CDR3 nucleotides: TGTGCCAGCAGTTTATATTGGGGGGAATTGTATGAGCAGTTCTTC.